A selection of T cell receptor beta chains follows, all from one sample in a study of T cell repertoires in cytomegalovirus infection. One entry per CDR3 protein, called by TCRdb with MiXCR from the reads. The data contain around 350,000 distinct CDR3 sequences, approximately 18% of them singletons. Sequenced sample: PBMCs. The receptors derive from a human donor in good health (CMV status not recorded). Some clones in this sample may be carry-over from other donors' samples. Each CDR3 is given with its conserved first and last residue. Fields, in order: D gene, J gene, clone size, V gene, CDR3 protein, CDR3 DNA. D genes are given only for firm matches. Not every row has a clone size; where given, it reads once, few, many or a size class.

D gene: TRBD2
J gene: TRBJ2-5
clone size: few
V gene: TRBV5-4
CDR3 protein: CASSLELLAGTISHQETQYF
CDR3 DNA: TGTGCCAGCAGCTTGGAGCTCCTAGCGGGAACGATCAGTCACCAAGAGACCCAGTACTTC

D gene: TRBD2
J gene: TRBJ2-7
clone size: many
V gene: TRBV7-2
CDR3 protein: CASSRPGGFEQYF
CDR3 DNA: TGTGCCAGCAGCCGTCCGGGAGGGTTCGAGCAGTACTTC

D gene: -
J gene: TRBJ1-5
clone size: -
V gene: TRBV4-2
CDR3 protein: CASSPTAGGRNQPQHF
CDR3 DNA: TGTGCCAGCAGCCCAACCGCGGGGGGCCGCAATCAGCCCCAGCATTTT

D gene: -
J gene: TRBJ1-5
clone size: -
V gene: TRBV9
CDR3 protein: CASSADGSNNQPQHF
CDR3 DNA: TGTGCCAGCAGCGCCGACGGTTCCAACAATCAGCCCCAGCATTTT

D gene: TRBD2
J gene: TRBJ2-5
clone size: few
V gene: TRBV7-6
CDR3 protein: CASSPAGEETQYF
CDR3 DNA: TGTGCCAGCAGCCCAGCGGGGGAAGAGACCCAGTACTTC

D gene: -
J gene: TRBJ2-1
clone size: few
V gene: TRBV18
CDR3 protein: CASSDKARTVNEQFF
CDR3 DNA: TGTGCCAGCTCGGATAAGGCGAGGACAGTTAATGAGCAGTTCTTC

D gene: TRBD2
J gene: TRBJ2-3
clone size: many
V gene: TRBV7-2
CDR3 protein: CASSLGRGGNTQYF
CDR3 DNA: TGTGCCAGCAGCTTGGGGCGGGGGGGTAATACGCAGTATTTT

D gene: -
J gene: TRBJ1-2
clone size: few
V gene: TRBV5-6
CDR3 protein: CASSARGGLGYTF
CDR3 DNA: TGTGCCAGCAGCGCGAGGGGGGGCCTTGGCTACACCTTC

D gene: -
J gene: TRBJ1-5
clone size: -
V gene: TRBV19
CDR3 protein: CASTSAHQPQHF
CDR3 DNA: TGTGCCAGTACCTCTGCACATCAGCCCCAGCATTTT

D gene: -
J gene: TRBJ2-3
clone size: -
V gene: TRBV5-1
CDR3 protein: CASSWTANTDTQYF
CDR3 DNA: TGCGCCAGCAGCTGGACGGCAAACACAGATACGCAGTATTTT

D gene: -
J gene: TRBJ2-2
clone size: few
V gene: TRBV7-2
CDR3 protein: CASSPRGRPTGELFF
CDR3 DNA: TGTGCCAGCAGCCCCCGGGGCCGACCCACCGGGGAGCTGTTTTTT

D gene: TRBD1
J gene: TRBJ2-3
clone size: many
V gene: TRBV20-1
CDR3 protein: CSADGTGTDTQYF
CDR3 DNA: TGCAGTGCTGATGGGACAGGGACAGATACGCAGTATTTT

D gene: -
J gene: TRBJ2-7
clone size: few
V gene: TRBV2
CDR3 protein: CASSGSRQYF
CDR3 DNA: TGTGCCAGCAGTGGATCTCGGCAGTACTTC

D gene: TRBD2
J gene: TRBJ2-5
clone size: few
V gene: TRBV5-4
CDR3 protein: CAAGGAGGRETQYF
CDR3 DNA: TGTGCCGCGGGGGGCGCGGGAGGCCGAGAGACCCAGTACTTC

D gene: -
J gene: TRBJ2-2
clone size: -
V gene: TRBV11-1
CDR3 protein: CASSFWGDSGELFF
CDR3 DNA: TGTGCCAGCAGCTTCTGGGGGGACAGCGGGGAGCTGTTTTTT

D gene: -
J gene: TRBJ1-3
clone size: many
V gene: TRBV7-9
CDR3 protein: CASSRRDSGNTIYF
CDR3 DNA: TGTGCCAGCAGCCGGAGGGACTCTGGAAACACCATATATTTT

D gene: -
J gene: TRBJ1-5
clone size: many
V gene: TRBV12-3/TRBV12-4
CDR3 protein: CASTPSGREDQPQHF
CDR3 DNA: TGTGCCAGCACCCCGTCGGGCAGGGAGGATCAGCCCCAGCATTTT

D gene: -
J gene: TRBJ2-4
clone size: few
V gene: TRBV20-1
CDR3 protein: CSASRAPLQNIQYF
CDR3 DNA: TGCAGTGCTAGTAGGGCCCCTTTGCAAAACATTCAGTACTTC

D gene: -
J gene: TRBJ1-5
clone size: many
V gene: TRBV7-2
CDR3 protein: CASTGSNQPQHF
CDR3 DNA: TGTGCCAGCACGGGTAGCAATCAGCCCCAGCATTTT

D gene: -
J gene: TRBJ2-6
clone size: many
V gene: TRBV12-3/TRBV12-4
CDR3 protein: CASSPGGDVLTF
CDR3 DNA: TGTGCCAGCAGCCCAGGTGGCGACGTCCTGACTTTC

D gene: -
J gene: TRBJ1-1
clone size: few
V gene: TRBV7-2
CDR3 protein: CASRSQGFDTEAFF
CDR3 DNA: TGTGCCAGCAGATCACAGGGATTTGACACTGAAGCTTTCTTT

D gene: -
J gene: TRBJ1-6
clone size: many
V gene: TRBV7-2
CDR3 protein: CASSSTGTNSPLHF
CDR3 DNA: TGTGCCAGCAGTTCCACAGGGACCAATTCACCCCTCCACTTT

D gene: -
J gene: TRBJ2-1
clone size: few
V gene: TRBV19
CDR3 protein: CASSPLWSGEGYNEQFF
CDR3 DNA: TGTGCCAGTAGCCCGCTATGGTCGGGAGAGGGATACAATGAGCAGTTCTTC

D gene: TRBD2
J gene: TRBJ2-1
clone size: few
V gene: TRBV23-1
CDR3 protein: CASSLCRGGSPTPLRLEQFF
CDR3 DNA: TGCGCCAGCAGTCTTTGCCGGGGGGGAAGCCCAACTCCTCTACGGCTTGAGCAGTTCTTC

D gene: -
J gene: TRBJ2-1
clone size: few
V gene: TRBV30
CDR3 protein: CAHGGINTYNEQFF
CDR3 DNA: TGTGCCCATGGGGGCATTAATACCTACAATGAGCAGTTCTTC

D gene: TRBD1
J gene: TRBJ1-1
clone size: -
V gene: TRBV7-9
CDR3 protein: CASSLRTGAEAFF
CDR3 DNA: TGTGCCAGCAGCCTAAGGACAGGCGCTGAAGCTTTCTTT

D gene: -
J gene: TRBJ1-2
clone size: many
V gene: TRBV7-9
CDR3 protein: CASSSRMTAEDYGYTF
CDR3 DNA: TGTGCCAGCAGCTCCCGAATGACAGCCGAAGACTATGGCTACACCTTC

D gene: TRBD2
J gene: TRBJ2-1
clone size: -
V gene: TRBV15
CDR3 protein: CATSSVGLASNEQFF
CDR3 DNA: TGTGCCACCAGCAGTGTGGGACTAGCGTCCAATGAGCAGTTCTTC

D gene: -
J gene: TRBJ2-7
clone size: many
V gene: TRBV7-2
CDR3 protein: CASSLVLGPYEQYF
CDR3 DNA: TGTGCCAGCAGCTTAGTTCTGGGTCCCTACGAGCAGTACTTC

D gene: -
J gene: TRBJ1-1
clone size: many
V gene: TRBV10-3
CDR3 protein: CAISESSGLKNTEAFF
CDR3 DNA: TGTGCCATCAGTGAGTCTTCGGGGCTTAAGAACACTGAAGCTTTCTTT

D gene: TRBD2
J gene: TRBJ2-3
clone size: few
V gene: TRBV14
CDR3 protein: CASSRGAYTPGGPDTQYF
CDR3 DNA: TGTGCCAGCAGCCGCGGGGCCTACACCCCGGGAGGCCCAGATACGCAGTATTTT

D gene: -
J gene: TRBJ2-3
clone size: many
V gene: TRBV7-2
CDR3 protein: CASSPSHLVSTDTQYF
CDR3 DNA: TGTGCCAGCAGTCCAAGCCACCTAGTAAGCACAGATACGCAGTATTTT

D gene: TRBD2
J gene: TRBJ2-1
clone size: -
V gene: TRBV19
CDR3 protein: CASRGVVGLAGSYNEQFF
CDR3 DNA: TGTGCCAGTAGAGGTGTGGTAGGACTAGCGGGATCCTACAATGAGCAGTTCTTC

D gene: -
J gene: TRBJ1-5
clone size: many
V gene: TRBV7-2
CDR3 protein: CASSLMNQPQHF
CDR3 DNA: TGTGCCAGCAGCTTAATGAATCAGCCCCAGCATTTT

D gene: TRBD1
J gene: TRBJ2-3
clone size: many
V gene: TRBV7-2
CDR3 protein: CASSSHRGADTQYF
CDR3 DNA: TGTGCCAGCAGCAGTCACAGGGGGGCAGATACGCAGTATTTT

D gene: -
J gene: TRBJ1-4
clone size: -
V gene: TRBV7-9
CDR3 protein: CASSHAGRSPWEKLFF
CDR3 DNA: TGTGCCAGCAGCCACGCGGGGAGGTCCCCCTGGGAAAAACTGTTTTTT

D gene: -
J gene: TRBJ2-7
clone size: many
V gene: TRBV7-2
CDR3 protein: CASSLILGELLYEQYF
CDR3 DNA: TGTGCCAGCAGCTTAATATTGGGTGAACTCCTCTACGAGCAGTACTTC

D gene: -
J gene: TRBJ2-7
clone size: -
V gene: TRBV15
CDR3 protein: CATSREDYYEQYF
CDR3 DNA: TGTGCCACCAGCAGAGAAGACTACTACGAGCAGTACTTC

D gene: -
J gene: TRBJ1-3
clone size: many
V gene: TRBV28
CDR3 protein: CASSQRDLRRSGNTIYF
CDR3 DNA: TGTGCCAGCAGTCAACGGGATTTACGACGATCTGGAAACACCATATATTTT

D gene: -
J gene: TRBJ1-1
clone size: -
V gene: TRBV4-1
CDR3 protein: CASSLEPGGTEAFF
CDR3 DNA: TGCGCCAGCAGCCTAGAACCCGGGGGCACTGAAGCTTTCTTT

D gene: -
J gene: TRBJ1-5
clone size: -
V gene: TRBV28
CDR3 protein: CASSLWRGGQPQHF
CDR3 DNA: TGTGCCAGCAGTTTATGGCGGGGGGGGCAGCCCCAGCATTTT

D gene: TRBD1
J gene: TRBJ1-2
clone size: many
V gene: TRBV7-6
CDR3 protein: CASSSGQGAYGYTF
CDR3 DNA: TGTGCCAGCAGCTCCGGACAGGGGGCCTATGGCTACACCTTC

D gene: -
J gene: TRBJ2-5
clone size: once
V gene: TRBV4-1
CDR3 protein: CASSQGRDEGETQYF
CDR3 DNA: TGCGCCAGCAGCCAAGGCCGGGATGAGGGCGAGACCCAGTACTTC

D gene: TRBD2
J gene: TRBJ2-7
clone size: few
V gene: TRBV6-2/TRBV6-3
CDR3 protein: CASSYGGGGGYEQYF
CDR3 DNA: TGTGCCAGCAGTTACGGGGGGGGAGGCGGCTACGAGCAGTACTTC

D gene: TRBD2
J gene: TRBJ2-3
clone size: -
V gene: TRBV20-1
CDR3 protein: CSARTSGGDTQYF
CDR3 DNA: TGCAGTGCCCGCACTAGCGGGGGGGATACGCAGTATTTT

D gene: -
J gene: TRBJ1-6
clone size: -
V gene: TRBV11-2
CDR3 protein: CASSPNLRSSYNSPLHF
CDR3 DNA: TGTGCCAGCAGCCCTAATCTGAGGAGCTCCTATAATTCACCCCTCCACTTT

D gene: TRBD2
J gene: TRBJ2-1
clone size: -
V gene: TRBV9
CDR3 protein: CASSVIGGGNEQFF
CDR3 DNA: TGTGCCAGCAGCGTAATTGGCGGGGGGAATGAGCAGTTCTTC

D gene: TRBD2
J gene: TRBJ2-7
clone size: few
V gene: TRBV19
CDR3 protein: CATRLADSYEQYF
CDR3 DNA: TGTGCCACCCGACTAGCGGATTCCTACGAGCAGTACTTC

D gene: TRBD2
J gene: TRBJ2-5
clone size: -
V gene: TRBV7-6
CDR3 protein: CASSQTSAQETQYF
CDR3 DNA: TGTGCCAGCAGCCAGACTAGCGCCCAAGAGACCCAGTACTTC

D gene: TRBD2
J gene: TRBJ2-1
clone size: -
V gene: TRBV10-3
CDR3 protein: CAISVLADNEQFF
CDR3 DNA: TGTGCCATCAGTGTACTAGCGGACAATGAGCAGTTCTTC

D gene: -
J gene: TRBJ2-1
clone size: few
V gene: TRBV6-5
CDR3 protein: CASSPRRLSYNEQFF
CDR3 DNA: TGTGCCAGCAGCCCGCGGAGACTCTCCTACAATGAGCAGTTCTTC

D gene: -
J gene: TRBJ2-1
clone size: -
V gene: TRBV19
CDR3 protein: CASREALGRAYEQFF
CDR3 DNA: TGTGCCAGTAGGGAGGCTTTAGGGAGAGCCTATGAGCAGTTCTTC

D gene: -
J gene: TRBJ2-1
clone size: -
V gene: TRBV5-1
CDR3 protein: CASRGDGSSYNEQFF
CDR3 DNA: TGCGCCAGCAGGGGGGACGGCAGCTCCTACAATGAGCAGTTCTTC

D gene: TRBD2
J gene: TRBJ2-3
clone size: few
V gene: TRBV20-1
CDR3 protein: CSARGLAEGTDTQYF
CDR3 DNA: TGCAGTGCTAGAGGACTAGCGGAGGGCACAGATACGCAGTATTTT

D gene: -
J gene: TRBJ2-3
clone size: many
V gene: TRBV7-8
CDR3 protein: CASSLARVARQSDTQYF
CDR3 DNA: TGTGCCAGCAGCTTAGCGCGGGTAGCGCGACAATCAGATACGCAGTATTTT

D gene: -
J gene: TRBJ1-2
clone size: many
V gene: TRBV11-2
CDR3 protein: CASSSRPRGDYGYTF
CDR3 DNA: TGTGCCAGCAGCTCCCGGCCCCGAGGCGACTATGGCTACACCTTC

D gene: TRBD2
J gene: TRBJ2-5
clone size: few
V gene: TRBV12-3/TRBV12-4
CDR3 protein: CASSFGRGGRETQYF
CDR3 DNA: TGTGCCAGCAGTTTTGGGCGGGGGGGCCGTGAGACCCAGTACTTC

D gene: -
J gene: TRBJ2-1
clone size: few
V gene: TRBV28
CDR3 protein: CASRKTYNEQFF
CDR3 DNA: TGTGCCAGCAGAAAGACCTACAATGAGCAGTTCTTC

D gene: -
J gene: TRBJ2-1
clone size: -
V gene: TRBV15
CDR3 protein: CATSSQAVNEQFF
CDR3 DNA: TGTGCCACCAGCAGTCAGGCCGTCAATGAGCAGTTCTTC